These 31 T cell receptor beta chains were sequenced from one sample in a study of blood T cell repertoires in COVID-19. Sequenced by immunoSEQ multiplex PCR; TCRdb stores in-frame clones only, minus some. The sample comprises some 220,000 clones, about nine tenths of which are singletons, and approximately 0.8% rests with the top ten. Sequencing input: peripheral blood. These receptors were taken from a man aged 30 to 45 with COVID-19, enrolled during active disease.

The V and J genes are TRBV6-5 and TRBJ2-5; weak D call: TRBD2 (5 bases). Germline CDR1 is MNHEY and CDR2 is SVGAGI. The CDR3 covers 16 residues. Trimming removed 2 bases from V and 4 bases from J, with 17 bases in between. The CDR3 bases are TGTGCCAGCAGTTACCAGCGGATCCGGGGTTCAGAGACCCAGTACTTC. Encoded protein: CASSYQRIRGSETQYF.

CDR3 protein: CASSLVGVPPLHF. Here the CDR3 DNA reads TGCGCCAGCAGCTTGGTAGGGGTTCCACCCCTCCACTTT. The rearrangement links TRBV5-1 to TRBJ1-6, with D perhaps matching TRBD1 (5 bases). Trimming took 0 bases from V and 11 from J, leaving 9 bases between them. Germline V gives CDR1 SGHRS, CDR2 YFSETQ. The CDR3 totals 13 residues. Based on the CDR3 plus reference TRBV5-1 and TRBJ1-6, the full variable domain is KAGVTQTPRYLIKTRGQQVTLSCSPISGHRSVSWYQQTPGQGLQFLFEYFSETQRNKGNFPGRFSGRQFSNSRSEMNVSTLELGDSALYLCASSLVGVPPLHFGNGTRLTVT.

A single count supports this clone. The chain employs TRBV5-6 and TRBJ2-3; 7 bases match TRBD2. CDR1 SGHDT and CDR2 YYEEEE come from the germline V gene. V was pared by 4 bases and J by 6 bases, with 5 bases of the junction left unmatched. The CDR3 contains 13 residues. The CDR3 sequence: CASSIPGGDTQYF. The CDR3 DNA reads as TGTGCCAGCAGCATACCCGGGGGGGATACGCAGTATTTT. Combining the CDR3 with reference TRBV5-6 and TRBJ2-3 gives the whole variable domain DAGVTQSPTHLIKTRGQQVTLRCSPKSGHDTVSWYQQALGQGPQFIFQYYEEEERQRGNFPDRFSGHQFPNYSSELNVNALLLGDSALYLCASSIPGGDTQYFGPGTRLTVL.

This chain uses TRBV6-5 with TRBJ1-2, with D tentatively TRBD1 (5 bases). The germline V gene encodes CDR1 MNHEY and CDR2 SVGAGI. The CDR3 is 13 amino acids. Deletions cut 7 bases from V and 8 bases from J, with 17 bases between. The CDR3 spells CASIPTGGGGYTF. DNA for the CDR3: TGTGCCAGCATTCCGACGGGGGGTGGAGGCTACACCTTC.

V is TRBV2 and J is TRBJ2-1; 8 bases map to TRBD1. This CDR3 spans 15 amino acids. V dropped 4 bases and J dropped 6; count of bases not matched to a gene: 8. From germline, CDR1 is SNHLY and CDR2 FYNNEI. Written as DNA, the CDR3 is TGTGCCAGCAGTGTGTCGGGACAGGATTCCAATGAGCAGTTCTTC. This sequence encodes CASSVSGQDSNEQFF.

V and J are TRBV5-1 and TRBJ2-7, with 7 nucleotides matching TRBD2. V shed 1 base and J 3 bases; nucleotides not matched to a gene: 7. Per the germline V gene, CDR1 is SGHRS and CDR2 is YFSETQ. The CDR3 has 15 residues. The CDR3 loop reads CASSLSASGNYEQYF. In DNA form, the CDR3 reads TGCGCCAGCAGCTTGTCCGCTAGCGGAAACTACGAGCAGTACTTC.

The rearrangement uses TRBV19 and TRBJ1-1; 9 bases agree with TRBD1. V trimming: 4 bases; J trimming: 2 bases; junction bases outside the gene matches: 5. The germline V gene encodes CDR1 LNHDA and CDR2 SQIVND (reference sequence). The CDR3 is 15 amino acids. CDR3 region: CASSRVQGANTEAFF. CDR3 sequence (DNA): TGTGCCAGTAGTAGGGTACAGGGGGCAAACACTGAAGCTTTCTTT.

The rearrangement links TRBV18 to TRBJ1-3; D not certain. V was pared by 3 bases and J by 0 bases, with 15 bases between. The CDR3 covers 17 residues. The germline V gene has CDR1 KGHSH and CDR2 LQKENI. CDR3 nucleotides: TGTGCCAGCTCACCTACTACTCGACCGGCCTCTGGAAACACCATATATTTT. The encoded protein is CASSPTTRPASGNTIYF.

The V and J genes are TRBV6-6 and TRBJ1-5; D might be TRBD1 (5 bases). This CDR3 contains 14 residues. V lost 1 base to trimming and J lost 4 bases, with 8 bases between them. Looked up from germline, CDR1 is MNHNY and CDR2 is SVGAGI (reference sequence). As DNA, the CDR3 is TGTGCCAGCAGTTACTTTACAGGTAATCAGCCCCAGCATTTT. As protein: CASSYFTGNQPQHF.

The rearrangement links TRBV6-4 to TRBJ2-1, with TRBD1 matching 8 bases. V was clipped by 8 bases and J by 5 bases; unmatched bases: 5. The CDR3 spans 13 residues. CDR1 MRHNA and CDR2 SNTAGT come from the germline V gene. The CDR3: CASARDRNNEQFF. DNA of the CDR3: TGTGCCAGCGCGCGGGACAGGAACAATGAGCAGTTCTTC.

This clone showed up just a few times. The gene calls are TRBV19 and TRBJ1-2, with unresolved D. This CDR3 spans 11 amino acids. Germline lookup yields CDR1 LNHDA and CDR2 SQIVND (reference sequence). The V end lost 5 bases, the J end lost 5 bases, and 6 bases lay between the germline ends. The CDR3 DNA is TGTGCCAGTAGTTCGTTATATGGCTACACCTTC. Its protein is CASSSLYGYTF.

The sample holds one count of this clone. The V call is TRBV6-4, the J call TRBJ1-2; the D is unclear. V lost 6 bases to trimming and J lost 5 bases, with 10 bases between them. Germline V CDR1 and CDR2: MRHNA, SNTAGT. The CDR3 covers 12 residues. The CDR3: CASSDTGYGYTF. Here the CDR3 DNA reads TGTGCCAGCAGCGACACGGGTTATGGCTACACCTTC.

V gene TRBV4-1 combines with J gene TRBJ1-6; 7 bases are a match to TRBD1. This CDR3 has 17 residues. Germline V gene sequence: CDR1 MGHRA, CDR2 YSYEKL. Losses at the gene ends were 3 bases for V and 8 bases for J; bases not matched to a gene: 13. The CDR3 DNA reads TGCGCCAGCAGCCACCTTTCGGACAGGCGGAAGGATTCACCCCTCCACTTT. The encoded protein is CASSHLSDRRKDSPLHF.

This chain joins TRBV10-2 and TRBJ1-3; a weak D match, TRBD1 (6 bases). Germline V gene lookup returns CDR1 WSHSY and CDR2 SAAADI. This CDR3 spans 16 amino acids. V lost 10 bases and J 0 bases, leaving 19 bases between the germline ends. In nucleotides, the CDR3 is TGCGCCACCAAAGAGGGGACAATCAACTCTGGAAACACCATATATTTT. It translates to CATKEGTINSGNTIYF.

V and J are TRBV7-3 and TRBJ2-5, with 7 bases lining up with TRBD1. The CDR3 length is 16 residues. Germline V gives CDR1 SGHTA, CDR2 FQGTGA. Trimming removed 5 bases from V and 3 bases from J; junction bases left unmatched: 12. The CDR3 protein is CASSKTGFWAKETQYF. The CDR3 region has the DNA TGTGCCAGCAGCAAGACAGGGTTTTGGGCAAAAGAGACCCAGTACTTC.

For the CDR3, the DNA is TGTGCCAGCAGCCAAGCCATAAGGCAGGGCTTTTCACCCCTCCACTTT. This translates into CASSQAIRQGFSPLHF. The chain joins TRBV3-1 (or the pseudogene TRBV3-2) to TRBJ1-6; D is perhaps TRBD1 (5 bases). From germline, CDR1 is LGHDT and CDR2 YNNKEL (reference sequence). V was shortened by 1 base and J by 9 bases, with 16 bases between the two germline ends. The CDR3 contains 16 residues.

The chain combines TRBV21-1 with TRBJ1-5; the D call of TRBD1 is as the table states it, not checked on the DNA. TRBV21-1 is a recognized pseudogene. The CDR3 contains 17 residues. In DNA form, the CDR3 reads TGTGCCAGCAGCAAAGAAAGCCCGGGACAAATCAATCAGCCCCAGCATTTT. This encodes CASSKESPGQINQPQHF.

The chain has TRBV6-2 or TRBV6-3 and TRBJ2-3; 16 bases match TRBD2. Germline V gives CDR1 MNHEY, CDR2 SVGEGT. Trimming cost V 2 bases and J 2 bases; bases outside gene matches: 10. CDR3 length: 20 residues. CDR3 sequence: CASSYDGTSGGAPNTDTQYF. The CDR3, as DNA: TGTGCCAGCAGTTACGACGGGACTAGCGGGGGGGCCCCTAACACAGATACGCAGTATTTT.

With respect to this clone: This sample includes further DNA sequences coding for the same CDR3. V gene TRBV5-1 combines with J gene TRBJ2-2; the D gene is possibly TRBD2 (5 bases). Between the trimmed V and J ends, which lost 2 bases and 3 bases, there was a span of 11 bases. The CDR3 loop spans 15 amino acids. Germline V gene lookup returns CDR1 SGHRS and CDR2 YFSETQ. CDR3 region: CASSLSGEYTGELFF. For the CDR3, the DNA is TGCGCCAGCAGCTTAAGCGGCGAGTACACCGGGGAGCTGTTTTTT.

The chain recombines TRBV6-5 with TRBJ2-3; TRBD1 agrees at 7 bases. The trim removed 7 bases at V and 0 bases at J, leaving 4 bases unmatched. Germline CDR1 is MNHEY and CDR2 is SVGAGI. The CDR3 covers 14 residues. CDR3 amino acids: CASNPGQSTDTQYF. CDR3 sequence (DNA): TGTGCCAGCAACCCGGGACAGAGCACAGATACGCAGTATTTT.

The V gene is TRBV14, the J gene TRBJ1-5, with D possibly being TRBD1 (6 bases). The length of the CDR3 is 14 residues. Germline V gene sequence: CDR1 SGHDN, CDR2 FVKESK. Trimming took 1 base from V and 2 from J, leaving 6 bases between them. CDR3 sequence (DNA): TGTGCCAGCAGCCAAGCAGGGGGCAATCAGCCCCAGCATTTT. Translating gives CASSQAGGNQPQHF. Full variable domain (outside the CDR3, taken from reference TRBV14 and TRBJ1-5): EAGVTQFPSHSVIEKGQTVTLRCDPISGHDNLYWYRRVMGKEIKFLLHFVKESKQDESGMPNNRFLAERTGGTYSTLKVQPAELEDSGVYFCASSQAGGNQPQHFGDGTRLSIL.

The chain combines TRBV20-1 with TRBJ1-2; tentatively, D is TRBD1 (5 bases). Deletions cut 6 bases from V and 3 bases from J, with 17 bases between. CDR3 size: 14 residues. Germline CDR1 is DFQATT and CDR2 is SNEGSKA (reference sequence). DNA for the CDR3: TGCAGTGCCAGTACGTCGGCGGGGGACTATGGCTACACCTTC. Encoded protein: CSASTSAGDYGYTF.

The chain recombines TRBV9 with TRBJ2-1; unclear D gene. With 0 bases removed from V and 3 bases from J, the gap between germline ends came to 10 bases. CDR1 is SGDLS and CDR2 is YYNGEE in the germline V gene. There are 15 residues in the CDR3. The CDR3 is CASSVGALDYNEQFF. DNA for the CDR3: TGTGCCAGCAGCGTAGGCGCGTTAGACTACAATGAGCAGTTCTTC.

J is TRBJ1-2 and V is TRBV13; TRBD1 agrees at 8 bases. Germline loops: CDR1 PRHDT, CDR2 FYEKMQ (reference sequence). The CDR3 covers 13 residues. V was pared by 5 bases and J by 5 bases, with 4 bases of the junction left unmatched. The CDR3 nucleotides are TGTGCCAGCAGCGCTACAGGGGGGTATGGCTACACCTTC. Its translation is CASSATGGYGYTF.

The chain employs TRBV27 and TRBJ1-6; 7 nucleotides align to TRBD1. Looked up from germline, CDR1 is MNHEY and CDR2 is SMNVEV (reference sequence). This CDR3 has 14 residues. Unmatched junction bases numbered 4, after V lost 6 bases and J lost 5 bases. CDR3 loop: CASRPGQNNSPLHF. CDR3 in DNA: TGTGCCAGCAGACCGGGACAGAATAATTCACCCCTCCACTTT.

This clone was recorded once. This chain connects TRBV7-9 to TRBJ2-3; weak D call: TRBD1 (6 bases). There are 15 residues in the CDR3. Germline V gene data show CDR1 as SEHNR and CDR2 as FQNEAQ (reference sequence). Deletions cut 5 bases from V and 3 bases from J, with 15 bases between. The CDR3 is CASSQHRDTTDTQYF. As DNA, the CDR3 is TGTGCCAGCAGCCAACATCGGGACACTACAGATACGCAGTATTTT.

The CDR3 loop is CASSPPPGQGFYEQYF. The CDR3 nucleotides read TGTGCCAGCAGCCCGCCGCCGGGACAGGGATTTTACGAGCAGTACTTC. The gene calls are TRBV5-4 and TRBJ2-7; 9 bases are a match to TRBD1. The CDR3 spans 16 residues. V was pared by 4 bases and J by 4 bases, with 12 bases of the junction left unmatched. Per germline, CDR1 SGHNT and CDR2 YYREEE (reference sequence).

This clone was seen more than once but under ten times. The V call is TRBV6-4, the J call TRBJ1-2; 7 nucleotides align to TRBD1. Germline trimming cut 6 bases from V and 8 bases from J; bases unmatched to any gene: 12. There are 14 residues in the CDR3. From germline, CDR1 is MRHNA and CDR2 SNTAGT. The CDR3 coding sequence is TGTGCCAGCAGCCAAGACAGGGCCTCGGGGGGCTACACCTTC. Protein sequence: CASSQDRASGGYTF.

This rearrangement joins TRBV7-9 to TRBJ2-3; 7 nucleotides line up with TRBD1. The V gene end was trimmed by 5 bases and the J gene end by 2 bases; junction bases not matched to a gene: 7. Germline V gene data show CDR1 as SEHNR and CDR2 as FQNEAQ (reference sequence). The CDR3 runs to 15 residues. The CDR3 region is CASSDPGQNTDTQYF. CDR3 sequence (DNA): TGTGCCAGCAGCGACCCGGGACAGAACACAGATACGCAGTATTTT.

The V gene is TRBV7-9, the J gene TRBJ1-1, with 10 bases identical to TRBD1. Germline V lookup: CDR1 SEHNR, CDR2 FQNEAQ (reference sequence). V was clipped by 5 bases and J by 4 bases; unmatched bases: 1. This CDR3 spans 13 amino acids. The DNA of the CDR3 is TGTGCCAGCAGCGGACAGGGGGGCACTGAAGCTTTCTTT. Amino acids: CASSGQGGTEAFF.

This chain uses TRBV20-1 with TRBJ2-3; 10 bases line up with TRBD2. Germline V gene data show CDR1 as DFQATT and CDR2 as SNEGSKA (reference sequence). V lost 3 bases, J lost 0 bases, and 9 bases stayed unmatched. The CDR3 loop spans 17 amino acids. This chain's CDR3 is CSASWASGGPSTDTQYF. CDR3 DNA: TGCAGTGCTAGTTGGGCTAGCGGGGGCCCTAGCACAGATACGCAGTATTTT.